These 17 T cell receptor beta chains were sequenced from one sample in a study of radiotherapy plus CTLA-4 blockade in lung cancer (dated by TCRdb to 2017 to 2018). The library was built by means of the immunoSEQ multiplex PCR assay. TCRdb holds this immuneACCESS table with in-frame rearrangements only. Some clones are missing; in checked studies, unresolved V genes explain under half, and the rest has no known cause. The sample data list tens of thousands of clones, and approximately 80% of these were observed just once. The ten largest account for about 7.3% of the sample. The sample here was peripheral blood, taken from a patient treated with radiotherapy plus ipilimumab. The receptor source for this set is a human donor with non-small cell lung cancer who had stable disease on radiotherapy plus ipilimumab.

V is TRBV27 and J is TRBJ2-5, with TRBD2 identical over 8 bases. J lost 2 bases, V lost 4 bases, and 12 bases had no gene match. The CDR3 is made up of 17 amino acids. Germline V gene sequence: CDR1 MNHEY, CDR2 SMNVEV (reference sequence). CDR3 coding DNA: TGTGCCAGCAGTTCCCCACGACTAAGCGGGGGACAAGAGACCCAGTACTTC. Translated, it gives CASSSPRLSGGQETQYF.

The rearrangement links TRBV27 to TRBJ1-6; tentative D call: TRBD1 (5 bases). This CDR3 has 21 amino acids. In germline, CDR1 is MNHEY, CDR2 SMNVEV (reference sequence). V lost 0 bases, J lost 0 bases, and 21 bases lay in between. Here the CDR3 reads CASSLSGGSWGVISYNSPLHF. In nucleotides, the CDR3 is TGTGCCAGCAGTTTATCGGGCGGGTCCTGGGGGGTCATCTCCTATAATTCACCCCTCCACTTT.

V gene TRBV7-2 combines with J gene TRBJ1-2, with 7 bases lining up with TRBD1. Per the germline V gene, CDR1 is SGHTA and CDR2 is FQGNSA. This CDR3 region has 14 residues. Trimming took 5 bases from V and 4 from J; bases not matched to a gene: 7. The CDR3: CASSPRRDSYGYTF. In DNA, the CDR3 is TGTGCCAGCAGCCCCCGGAGGGACAGCTATGGCTACACCTTC.

This chain joins TRBV5-1 and TRBJ1-2; 9 bases are shared with TRBD1. The CDR3 covers 14 residues. Germline V gives CDR1 SGHRS, CDR2 YFSETQ. With V trimmed by 0 bases and J by 8 bases, 5 bases remained unmatched. The CDR3 DNA is TGCGCCAGCAGCTTGGAGGGACAGGGAGGAGGCTACACCTTC. As protein: CASSLEGQGGGYTF.

This clone occurred once. This chain links TRBV5-1 with TRBJ1-3; 10 bases line up with TRBD1. Trimming at V came to 4 bases and at J to 3 bases, leaving 4 bases not matched to a gene. Per germline, CDR1 SGHRS and CDR2 YFSETQ. The CDR3 is 15 residues long. This chain's CDR3 is CASSVGQGIGNTIYF. DNA for the CDR3: TGCGCCAGCAGCGTGGGACAGGGGATTGGAAACACCATATATTTT.

The chain couples TRBV29-1 to TRBJ2-2; 10 positions match TRBD1. Germline CDR1 reads SQVTM; CDR2 reads ANQGSEA. Unmatched junction bases numbered 12, after V lost 6 bases and J lost 5 bases. The CDR3 spans 16 residues. The CDR3 region is CSVAPGQGIGTGELFF. The CDR3, as DNA: TGCAGCGTCGCGCCGGGACAGGGGATTGGAACCGGGGAGCTGTTTTTT.

The rearrangement uses TRBV6-1 and TRBJ1-5; D ambiguous. The germline V gene has CDR1 MNHNS and CDR2 SASEGT. The CDR3 runs to 13 residues. Deletions cut 2 bases from V and 0 bases from J, with 2 bases between. As DNA, the CDR3 is TGTGCCAGCAGTGAACGTAGCAATCAGCCCCAGCATTTT. It codes for CASSERSNQPQHF.

This chain connects TRBV5-6 to TRBJ1-1; D gene ambiguous. Germline values: CDR1 SGHDT, CDR2 YYEEEE. The CDR3 loop spans 13 amino acids. Between the trimmed V and J ends, which lost 3 bases and 1 base, there was a span of 7 bases. CDR3 sequence reads: CASSYGRNTEAFF. For the CDR3, the DNA is TGTGCCAGCAGCTACGGGAGGAACACTGAAGCTTTCTTT. Full variable domain (missing parts from reference TRBV5-6 and TRBJ1-1): DAGVTQSPTHLIKTRGQQVTLRCSPKSGHDTVSWYQQALGQGPQFIFQYYEEEERQRGNFPDRFSGHQFPNYSSELNVNALLLGDSALYLCASSYGRNTEAFFGQGTRLTVV.

This clone qualifies as medium-sized. The CDR3 spells CASGFSGGELFF. The DNA of the CDR3 is TGTGCCAGCGGGTTCTCGGGCGGGGAGCTGTTTTTT. V gene TRBV6-1 combines with J gene TRBJ2-2, with unresolved D. From germline, CDR1 is MNHNS and CDR2 SASEGT. This CDR3 is built from 12 residues. V was trimmed by 8 bases and J by 7 bases, leaving 11 bases between them.

The rearrangement joins TRBV5-1 to TRBJ1-1, with 8 bases that match TRBD1. CDR1 SGHRS and CDR2 YFSETQ come from the germline V gene. The CDR3 consists of 15 residues. V was clipped by 2 bases and J by 4 bases; unmatched bases: 7. The CDR3 loop reads CASSLSTGGVTEAFF. The CDR3 region has the DNA TGCGCCAGCAGCTTATCTACAGGGGGTGTCACTGAAGCTTTCTTT.

The V gene is TRBV6-1, the J gene TRBJ2-4, with 7 nucleotides matching TRBD1. The CDR3 loop spans 15 amino acids. Germline V lookup: CDR1 MNHNS, CDR2 SASEGT. Trimming at V came to 7 bases and at J to 1 base, leaving 7 bases not matched to a gene. The CDR3 here is CASTKGGAAKNIQYF. Written as DNA, the CDR3 is TGTGCCAGCACCAAAGGGGGCGCCGCCAAAAACATTCAGTACTTC.

Only one count was recorded for this clone. This sequence joins TRBV7-2 and TRBJ1-1; TRBD1 might be the D (6 bases). Looked up from germline, CDR1 is SGHTA and CDR2 is FQGNSA. V lost 0 bases and J lost 0, with 11 bases in between. This CDR3 contains 16 residues. The CDR3 region has the DNA TGTGCCAGCAGCTTAGCGCCGGGGACATTGAACACTGAAGCTTTCTTT. This translates into CASSLAPGTLNTEAFF.

This chain uses TRBV28 with TRBJ1-6, with TRBD1 identical over 9 bases. CDR3 size: 15 residues. CDR1 is MDHEN, CDR2 SYDVKM, per germline. V was pared by 3 bases and J by 7 bases, with 4 bases of the junction left unmatched. The CDR3: CASSLSGTGNSPLHF. The DNA for the CDR3 is TGTGCCAGCAGTTTGTCCGGGACAGGGAATTCACCCCTCCACTTT.

By proportion, this clone is medium-sized. DNA of the CDR3: TGTGCCAGCTCACCACGCCCCGGGAATTTAGGTGAAAAACTGTTTTTT. It codes for CASSPRPGNLGEKLFF. This chain joins TRBV18 and TRBJ1-4; D not certain. Trimming removed 1 base from V and 7 bases from J, with 16 bases in between. This CDR3 is 16 amino acids long. Germline loops: CDR1 KGHSH, CDR2 LQKENI.

This clone has just one count. The chain has TRBV5-1 and TRBJ1-1; D unresolved. CDR3 length: 14 residues. The germline gives CDR1 SGHRS, CDR2 YFSETQ. V was shortened by 0 bases and J by 1 base, with 7 bases between the two germline ends. The CDR3 coding sequence is TGCGCCAGCAGCTTGGCCGTTTCGAACACTGAAGCTTTCTTT. Amino acid sequence: CASSLAVSNTEAFF.

This chain links TRBV27 with TRBJ2-2; 8 nucleotides line up with TRBD1. V lost 4 bases to trimming and J lost 4 bases; unmatched junction nucleotides: 8. Per the germline V gene, CDR1 is MNHEY and CDR2 is SMNVEV (reference sequence). The CDR3 covers 16 residues. The CDR3 loop is CASSWSTGGGTGELFF. CDR3 bases: TGTGCCAGCAGTTGGTCCACAGGGGGAGGCACCGGGGAGCTGTTTTTT.

The chain couples TRBV25-1 to TRBJ2-2; a weak D match, TRBD1 (5 bases). The V end was cut by 5 bases, the J end by 3 bases, with 10 bases between. Germline V gives CDR1 MGHDK, CDR2 SYGVNS. This CDR3 contains 14 residues. The CDR3 sequence is CASSSDIHTGELFF. The DNA of the CDR3 is TGTGCCAGCAGTTCGGACATCCACACCGGGGAGCTGTTTTTT.